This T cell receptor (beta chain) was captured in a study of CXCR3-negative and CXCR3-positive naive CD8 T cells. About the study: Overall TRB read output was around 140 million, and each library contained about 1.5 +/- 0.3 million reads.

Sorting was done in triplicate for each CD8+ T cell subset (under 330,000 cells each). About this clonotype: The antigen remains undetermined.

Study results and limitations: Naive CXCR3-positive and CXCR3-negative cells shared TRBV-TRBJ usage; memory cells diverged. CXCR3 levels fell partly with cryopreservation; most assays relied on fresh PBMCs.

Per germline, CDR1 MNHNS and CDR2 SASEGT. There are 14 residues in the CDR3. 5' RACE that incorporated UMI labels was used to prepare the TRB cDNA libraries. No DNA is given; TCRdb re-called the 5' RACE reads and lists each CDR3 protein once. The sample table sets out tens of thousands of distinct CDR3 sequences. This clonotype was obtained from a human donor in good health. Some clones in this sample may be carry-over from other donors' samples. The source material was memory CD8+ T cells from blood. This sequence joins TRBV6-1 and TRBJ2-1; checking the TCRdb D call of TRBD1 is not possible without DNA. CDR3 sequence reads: CASGSEGGYNEQFF.